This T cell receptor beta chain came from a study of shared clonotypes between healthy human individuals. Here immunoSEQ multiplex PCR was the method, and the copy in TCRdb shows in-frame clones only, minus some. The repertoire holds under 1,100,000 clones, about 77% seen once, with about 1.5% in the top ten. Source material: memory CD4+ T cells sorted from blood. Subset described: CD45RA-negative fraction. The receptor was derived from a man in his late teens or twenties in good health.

The CDR3 nucleotides read TGTGCCAGCAGCTTCGAGGGGGCCTACGAGCAGTACTTC. Its protein is CASSFEGAYEQYF. The chain links TRBV7-2 to TRBJ2-7; D may be TRBD1 (6 bases). The germline V and J ends were trimmed by 3 bases and 2 bases, with 8 bases remaining between them. The CDR3 extends over 13 amino acids. Germline V gene lookup returns CDR1 SGHTA and CDR2 FQGNSA.